A selection of T cell receptor beta chains follows, all from one sample in a study of blood T cell repertoires in COVID-19. Profiling relied on immunoSEQ multiplex PCR, and the TCRdb table lists in-frame clones only, not all of them. Among 55,000 to 80,000 clones listed, 65% to 85% were seen once. The sequencing input was peripheral blood. The receptors were sampled from a human donor in a cohort sampled during active COVID-19. The CDR3 runs from the conserved cysteine through the conserved F or W. Fields, in order: D gene, clone size, V gene, J gene, CDR3 DNA, CDR3 protein. A D gene is named only where the DNA matches it firmly. A row's size may be missing; if present it is once, few, many or a size class.

d_call: TRBD2
clone_size: -
v_call: TRBV7-2
j_call: TRBJ2-3
cdr3_nt: TGTGCCAGCAGCTTAAGTCGCGGGGGGACTTCTACGCAGTATTTT
cdr3_aa: CASSLSRGGTSTQYF

d_call: -
clone_size: once
v_call: TRBV7-6
j_call: TRBJ2-1
cdr3_nt: TGTGCCAGCAGCCCCCCCCTCCTCTACAATGAGCAGTTCTTC
cdr3_aa: CASSPPLLYNEQFF

d_call: -
clone_size: -
v_call: TRBV4-1
j_call: TRBJ2-1
cdr3_nt: TGCGCCAGCAGCCGCTGGGGGGGCGGGGACTACAATGAGCAGTTCTTC
cdr3_aa: CASSRWGGGDYNEQFF

d_call: -
clone_size: -
v_call: TRBV7-9
j_call: TRBJ2-1
cdr3_nt: TGTGTCAGCAGCTCAACCCGGGACATCAATGAGCAGTTCTTC
cdr3_aa: CVSSSTRDINEQFF

d_call: TRBD2
clone_size: -
v_call: TRBV6-5
j_call: TRBJ2-7
cdr3_nt: TGTGCCAGCAGTTTACAGACTAGCGGCCCCTACGAGCAGTACTTC
cdr3_aa: CASSLQTSGPYEQYF

d_call: -
clone_size: once
v_call: TRBV7-9
j_call: TRBJ1-1
cdr3_nt: TGTGCCAGCAGCGTTCAGGGGAACACTGAAGCTTTCTTT
cdr3_aa: CASSVQGNTEAFF

d_call: TRBD2
clone_size: -
v_call: TRBV4-1
j_call: TRBJ2-5
cdr3_nt: TGCGCCAGCAGCCGCCTGGATAGCGGGGGAGGGACCCAGTACTTC
cdr3_aa: CASSRLDSGGGTQYF

d_call: -
clone_size: -
v_call: TRBV27
j_call: TRBJ2-5
cdr3_nt: TGTGCCAGCAGTTATCTAGAGACCCAGTACTTC
cdr3_aa: CASSYLETQYF

d_call: -
clone_size: -
v_call: TRBV9
j_call: TRBJ2-1
cdr3_nt: TGTGCCAGCAGCGTAGCCACAGCCTGGGGAGCCTACAATGAGCAGTTCTTC
cdr3_aa: CASSVATAWGAYNEQFF

d_call: TRBD2
clone_size: -
v_call: TRBV30
j_call: TRBJ2-1
cdr3_nt: TGTGCCTGGAGTCGCGGGAGAGCCCCGGGCGGTGAGCAGTTCTTC
cdr3_aa: CAWSRGRAPGGEQFF

d_call: -
clone_size: -
v_call: TRBV21-1
j_call: TRBJ2-6
cdr3_nt: TGTGCCAGCAGCGCATACAGGGATTCTGGGGCCAACGTCCTGACTTTC
cdr3_aa: CASSAYRDSGANVLTF

d_call: TRBD1
clone_size: few
v_call: TRBV11-2
j_call: TRBJ1-1
cdr3_nt: TGTGCCAGCAGCTTAGATCTAGGGACAGGACGTGAAGCTTTCTTT
cdr3_aa: CASSLDLGTGREAFF

d_call: -
clone_size: -
v_call: TRBV4-1
j_call: TRBJ2-1
cdr3_nt: TGCGCCAGCAGCCAAGGTAGGGGCGAGGCTTGGAATGAGCAGTTCTTC
cdr3_aa: CASSQGRGEAWNEQFF

d_call: TRBD2
clone_size: -
v_call: TRBV14
j_call: TRBJ2-5
cdr3_nt: TGTGCCAGCAGCCAAGATTTATTTTCGGCCACATGGGAAGCGGGAGCGGAGACCCAGTACTTC
cdr3_aa: CASSQDLFSATWEAGAETQYF

d_call: TRBD2
clone_size: -
v_call: TRBV9
j_call: TRBJ2-7
cdr3_nt: TGTGCCAGCAGCGTAGGGACTAGCGGAGAGGAGCAGTACTTC
cdr3_aa: CASSVGTSGEEQYF

d_call: -
clone_size: -
v_call: TRBV7-8
j_call: TRBJ1-1
cdr3_nt: TGTGCCAGCAGCTTAGGGGGCTTACTGAACACTGAAGCTTTCTTT
cdr3_aa: CASSLGGLLNTEAFF

d_call: TRBD2
clone_size: -
v_call: TRBV6-5
j_call: TRBJ2-7
cdr3_nt: TGTGCCAGCAGTCGGACTAGCGGGACTTACGAGCAGTACTTC
cdr3_aa: CASSRTSGTYEQYF

d_call: TRBD1
clone_size: -
v_call: TRBV27
j_call: TRBJ1-2
cdr3_nt: TGTGCCAGCAGTTCATACCGGGACAGGGGGGACTATGGCTACACCTTC
cdr3_aa: CASSSYRDRGDYGYTF

d_call: -
clone_size: -
v_call: TRBV23-1
j_call: TRBJ2-7
cdr3_nt: TGCGCCAGCAGTCAACCTTTCCGACGGGGAGGTGGCTACGAGCAGTACTTC
cdr3_aa: CASSQPFRRGGGYEQYF

d_call: TRBD1
clone_size: -
v_call: TRBV6-5
j_call: TRBJ1-1
cdr3_nt: TGTGCCAGCAGTTACGGGACAGGGATGGGGGAAGCTTTCTTT
cdr3_aa: CASSYGTGMGEAFF

d_call: TRBD1
clone_size: once
v_call: TRBV2
j_call: TRBJ1-2
cdr3_nt: TGTGCCAGCGGGACAGCCTATGGCTACACCTTC
cdr3_aa: CASGTAYGYTF

d_call: TRBD1
clone_size: -
v_call: TRBV19
j_call: TRBJ2-2
cdr3_nt: TGTGCCAGTAGTATGGGACAGGGGGCGGGCACCGGGGAGCTGTTTTTT
cdr3_aa: CASSMGQGAGTGELFF

d_call: TRBD1
clone_size: -
v_call: TRBV25-1
j_call: TRBJ1-4
cdr3_nt: TGTGCCGGACAGGGGGCAAGGGAAAAACTGTTTTTT
cdr3_aa: CAGQGAREKLFF

d_call: TRBD1
clone_size: -
v_call: TRBV20-1
j_call: TRBJ1-5
cdr3_nt: TGCAGTGCGAGTCGACAGGGAGGTGCGTGGGACAATCAGCCCCAGCATTTT
cdr3_aa: CSASRQGGAWDNQPQHF

d_call: -
clone_size: -
v_call: TRBV19
j_call: TRBJ2-1
cdr3_nt: TGTGCCAGTAGTACTTACAATGAGCAGTTCTTC
cdr3_aa: CASSTYNEQFF

d_call: TRBD2
clone_size: -
v_call: TRBV4-2
j_call: TRBJ2-7
cdr3_nt: TGTGCCAGCAGCCAAGCCTCCGGGGCGGGGGGGACTTCCTACGAGCAGTACTTC
cdr3_aa: CASSQASGAGGTSYEQYF

d_call: -
clone_size: -
v_call: TRBV19
j_call: TRBJ2-2
cdr3_nt: TGTGCCAGTACCCCTGGCGGGCTAGCGACCGGAGAGACCGGGGAGCTGTTTTTT
cdr3_aa: CASTPGGLATGETGELFF

d_call: TRBD1
clone_size: -
v_call: TRBV7-8
j_call: TRBJ1-1
cdr3_nt: TGTGCCAGCAGCTTGACAGGGGGCAAAGCTTTCTTT
cdr3_aa: CASSLTGGKAFF

d_call: -
clone_size: -
v_call: TRBV15
j_call: TRBJ2-1
cdr3_nt: TGTGCCACCAGCGGAATGTACGGACAGTACAATGAGCAGTTCTTC
cdr3_aa: CATSGMYGQYNEQFF

d_call: -
clone_size: few
v_call: TRBV4-1
j_call: TRBJ2-7
cdr3_nt: TGCGCCAGCAGCCAAGACCGCTTTGAGGACACCCACGAGCAGTACTTC
cdr3_aa: CASSQDRFEDTHEQYF

d_call: TRBD1
clone_size: -
v_call: TRBV5-1
j_call: TRBJ2-1
cdr3_nt: TGCGCCAGCAGCTTGGGGACAGGGTCACCTTTCTTC
cdr3_aa: CASSLGTGSPFF

d_call: TRBD1
clone_size: -
v_call: TRBV5-1
j_call: TRBJ1-1
cdr3_nt: TGCGCCAGCAGCTTGGACGGGCAGGGGGCCTATACTGAAGCTTTCTTT
cdr3_aa: CASSLDGQGAYTEAFF

d_call: TRBD2
clone_size: once
v_call: TRBV14
j_call: TRBJ2-5
cdr3_nt: TGTGCCAGCAGCCTGATGAAAGGTCTAGCGGAAGAGACCCAGTACTTC
cdr3_aa: CASSLMKGLAEETQYF

d_call: TRBD1
clone_size: once
v_call: TRBV4-1
j_call: TRBJ2-3
cdr3_nt: TGCGCCAGCAGCCAAAGGGCGACAGGGAGCAGCACAGATACGCAGTATTTT
cdr3_aa: CASSQRATGSSTDTQYF

d_call: -
clone_size: once
v_call: TRBV18
j_call: TRBJ1-3
cdr3_nt: TGTGCCAGCTCAACGGTAAAGAATTCTGGAAACACCATATATTTT
cdr3_aa: CASSTVKNSGNTIYF

d_call: TRBD2
clone_size: -
v_call: TRBV7-8
j_call: TRBJ2-7
cdr3_nt: TGTGCCAGCAGCTTAGAGCGGGAGGTAATCCACGAGCAGTACTTC
cdr3_aa: CASSLEREVIHEQYF

d_call: TRBD1
clone_size: -
v_call: TRBV4-1
j_call: TRBJ2-7
cdr3_nt: TGCGCCAGCAGCCATCACCAACAGGGGCGTAGACCCTACGAGCAGTACTTC
cdr3_aa: CASSHHQQGRRPYEQYF